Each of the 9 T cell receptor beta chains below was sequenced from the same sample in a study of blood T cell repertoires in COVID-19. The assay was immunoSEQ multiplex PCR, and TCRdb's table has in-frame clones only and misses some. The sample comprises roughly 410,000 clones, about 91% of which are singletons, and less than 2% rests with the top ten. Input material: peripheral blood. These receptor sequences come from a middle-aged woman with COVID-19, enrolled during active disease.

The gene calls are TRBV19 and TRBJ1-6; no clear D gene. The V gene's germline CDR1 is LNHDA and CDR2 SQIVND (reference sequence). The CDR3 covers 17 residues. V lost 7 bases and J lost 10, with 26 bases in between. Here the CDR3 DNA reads TGTGCCAGTACCCCCCGAACGCAGGTTGGCTCTGGGTCACCCCTCCACTTT. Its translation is CASTPRTQVGSGSPLHF.

For the CDR3, the DNA is TGTGCCAGCAGCGAGACAGGGGGAAGAACTGAAGCTTTCTTT. This codes for CASSETGGRTEAFF. The chain combines TRBV7-9 with TRBJ1-1; 9 bases are a match to TRBD1. Germline V gene sequence: CDR1 SEHNR, CDR2 FQNEAQ (reference sequence). V trimming: 5 bases; J trimming: 5 bases; junction bases outside the gene matches: 6. The CDR3 runs to 14 residues.

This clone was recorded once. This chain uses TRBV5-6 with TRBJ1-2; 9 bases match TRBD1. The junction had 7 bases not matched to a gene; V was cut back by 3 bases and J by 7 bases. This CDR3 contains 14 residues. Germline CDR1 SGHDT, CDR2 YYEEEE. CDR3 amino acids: CASSSWDRELGYTF. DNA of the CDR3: TGTGCCAGCAGCTCGTGGGACAGGGAGCTTGGCTACACCTTC.

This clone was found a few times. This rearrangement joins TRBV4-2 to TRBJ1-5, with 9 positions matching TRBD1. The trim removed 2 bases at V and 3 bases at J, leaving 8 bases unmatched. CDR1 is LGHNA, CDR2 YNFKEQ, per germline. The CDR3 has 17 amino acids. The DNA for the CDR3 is TGTGCCAGCAGCCAAAGGGACAGGGCCGTTGACAATCAGCCCCAGCATTTT. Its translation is CASSQRDRAVDNQPQHF.

The CDR3 sequence: CATSDDDRSGELFF. CDR3 DNA sequence: TGTGCCACCAGTGACGACGACAGGTCCGGGGAGCTGTTTTTT. V and J are TRBV24-1 and TRBJ2-2, with a possible D match to TRBD1 (6 bases). The CDR3 has 14 residues. The V and J ends lost 4 bases and 6 bases respectively, with 11 bases between them. Germline CDR1 KGHDR, CDR2 SFDVKD.

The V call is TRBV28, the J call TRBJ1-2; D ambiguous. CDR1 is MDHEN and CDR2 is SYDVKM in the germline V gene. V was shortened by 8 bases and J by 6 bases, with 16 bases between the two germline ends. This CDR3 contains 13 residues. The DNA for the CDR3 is TGTGCCAGCCGCGGGGTTCCTCGGAATGGCTACACCTTC. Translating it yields CASRGVPRNGYTF.

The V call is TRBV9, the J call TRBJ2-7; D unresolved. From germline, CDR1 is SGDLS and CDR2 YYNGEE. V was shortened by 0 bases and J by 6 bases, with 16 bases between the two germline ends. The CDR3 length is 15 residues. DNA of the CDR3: TGTGCCAGCAGCGTAGGCGGATCCCTAGAATCCGAGCAGTACTTC. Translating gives CASSVGGSLESEQYF.

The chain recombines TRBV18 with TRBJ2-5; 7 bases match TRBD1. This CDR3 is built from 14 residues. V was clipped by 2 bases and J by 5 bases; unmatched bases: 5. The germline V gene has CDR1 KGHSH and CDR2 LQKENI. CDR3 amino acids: CASSPTGARETQYF. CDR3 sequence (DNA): TGTGCCAGCTCACCAACAGGGGCTCGGGAGACCCAGTACTTC.

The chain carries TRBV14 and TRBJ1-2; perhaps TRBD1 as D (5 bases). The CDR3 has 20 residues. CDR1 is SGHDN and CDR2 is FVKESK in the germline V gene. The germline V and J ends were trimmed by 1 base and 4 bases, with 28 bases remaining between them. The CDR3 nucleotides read TGTGCCAGCAGCCAAGTTGCCGGACGGGCAGGGAAAAATCAGAGCTATGGCTACACCTTC. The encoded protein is CASSQVAGRAGKNQSYGYTF. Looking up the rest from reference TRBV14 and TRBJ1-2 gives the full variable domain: EAGVTQFPSHSVIEKGQTVTLRCDPISGHDNLYWYRRVMGKEIKFLLHFVKESKQDESGMPNNRFLAERTGGTYSTLKVQPAELEDSGVYFCASSQVAGRAGKNQSYGYTFGSGTRLTVV.